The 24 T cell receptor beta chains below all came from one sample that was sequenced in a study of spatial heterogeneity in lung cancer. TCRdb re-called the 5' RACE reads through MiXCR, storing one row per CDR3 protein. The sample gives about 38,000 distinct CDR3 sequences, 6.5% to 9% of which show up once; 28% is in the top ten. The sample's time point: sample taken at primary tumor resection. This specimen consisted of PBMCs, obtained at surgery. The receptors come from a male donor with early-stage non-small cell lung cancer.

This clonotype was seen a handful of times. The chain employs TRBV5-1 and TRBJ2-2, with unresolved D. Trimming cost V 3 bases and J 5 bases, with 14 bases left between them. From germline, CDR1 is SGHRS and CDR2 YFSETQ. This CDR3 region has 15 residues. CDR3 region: CASSWTALGTGELFF. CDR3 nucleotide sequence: TGCGCCAGCAGCTGGACGGCCCTGGGAACCGGGGAGCTGTTTTTT.

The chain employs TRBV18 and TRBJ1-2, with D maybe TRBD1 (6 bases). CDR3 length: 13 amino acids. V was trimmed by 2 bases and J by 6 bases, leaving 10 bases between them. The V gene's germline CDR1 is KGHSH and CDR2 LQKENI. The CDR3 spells CASSPNRDHGYTF. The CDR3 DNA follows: TGTGCCAGCTCACCAAACAGGGACCATGGCTACACCTTC.

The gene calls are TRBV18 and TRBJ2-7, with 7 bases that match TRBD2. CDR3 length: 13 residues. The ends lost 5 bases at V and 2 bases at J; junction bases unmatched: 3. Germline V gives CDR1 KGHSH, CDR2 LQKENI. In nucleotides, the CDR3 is TGTGCCAGCTCAATGCGGGAGACCTACGAGCAGTACGTC. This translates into CASSMRETYEQYV.

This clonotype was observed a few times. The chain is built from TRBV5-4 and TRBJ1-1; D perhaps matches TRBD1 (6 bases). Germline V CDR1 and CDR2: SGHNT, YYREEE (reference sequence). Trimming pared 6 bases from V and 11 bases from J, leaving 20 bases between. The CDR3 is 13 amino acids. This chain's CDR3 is CASTQTGSSVAFF. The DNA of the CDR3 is TGTGCCAGCACCCAAACAGGGTCGTCCGTGGCTTTCTTT.

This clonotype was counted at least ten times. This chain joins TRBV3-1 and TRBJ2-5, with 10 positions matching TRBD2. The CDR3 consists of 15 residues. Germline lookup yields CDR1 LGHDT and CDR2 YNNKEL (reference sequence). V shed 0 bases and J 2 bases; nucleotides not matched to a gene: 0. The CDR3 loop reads CASSQDSGGQETQYF. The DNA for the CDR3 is TGTGCCAGCAGCCAAGATAGCGGGGGGCAAGAGACCCAGTACTTC.

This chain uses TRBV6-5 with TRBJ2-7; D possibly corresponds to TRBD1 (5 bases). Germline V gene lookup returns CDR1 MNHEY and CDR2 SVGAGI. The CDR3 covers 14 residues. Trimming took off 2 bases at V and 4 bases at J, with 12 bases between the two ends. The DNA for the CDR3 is TGTGCCAGCAGTTACACCCAGGGCGCGTACGAGCAGTACTTC. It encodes CASSYTQGAYEQYF.

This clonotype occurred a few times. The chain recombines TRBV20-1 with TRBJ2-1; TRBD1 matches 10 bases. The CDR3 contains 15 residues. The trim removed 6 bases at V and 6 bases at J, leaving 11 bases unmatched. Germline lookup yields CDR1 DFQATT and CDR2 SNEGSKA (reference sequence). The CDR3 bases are TGCAGTGCCCCCCCGGGACAGGGGTTATTCAATGAGCAGTTCTTC. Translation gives CSAPPGQGLFNEQFF.

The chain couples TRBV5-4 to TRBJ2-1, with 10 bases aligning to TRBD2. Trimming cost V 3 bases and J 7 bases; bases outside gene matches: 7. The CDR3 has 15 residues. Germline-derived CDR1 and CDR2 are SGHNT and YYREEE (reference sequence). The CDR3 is CASSSPGTSVNEQFF. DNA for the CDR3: TGTGCCAGCAGCTCTCCCGGGACTAGCGTGAATGAGCAGTTCTTC. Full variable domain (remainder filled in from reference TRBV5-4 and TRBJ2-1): ETGVTQSPTHLIKTRGQQVTLRCSSQSGHNTVSWYQQALGQGPQFIFQYYREEENGRGNFPPRFSGLQFPNYSSELNVNALELDDSALYLCASSSPGTSVNEQFFGPGTRLTVL.

CDR3 in amino acids: CASSQVADNTEAFF. In nucleotides, the CDR3 is TGCGCCAGCAGCCAAGTGGCAGACAACACTGAAGCTTTCTTT. The rearrangement links TRBV4-1 to TRBJ1-1; D unresolved. V was cut by 1 base and J by 2 bases, with 8 bases left in between. CDR1 is MGHRA, CDR2 YSYEKL, per germline. CDR3 length equals 14 residues.

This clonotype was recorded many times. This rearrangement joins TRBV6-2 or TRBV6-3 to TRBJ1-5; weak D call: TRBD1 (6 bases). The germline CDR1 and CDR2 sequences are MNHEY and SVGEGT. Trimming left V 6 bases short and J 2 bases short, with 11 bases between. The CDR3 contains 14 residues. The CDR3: CASRQGAGNQPQHF. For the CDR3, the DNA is TGTGCCAGCAGACAGGGTGCAGGCAATCAGCCCCAGCATTTT.

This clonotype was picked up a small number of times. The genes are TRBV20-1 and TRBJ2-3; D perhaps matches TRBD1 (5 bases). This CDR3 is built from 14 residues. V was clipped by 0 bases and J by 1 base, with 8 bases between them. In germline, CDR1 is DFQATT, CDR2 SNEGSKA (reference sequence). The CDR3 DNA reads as TGCAGTGCTAGAGATCAGGGCGGCACAGATACGCAGTATTTT. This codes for CSARDQGGTDTQYF.

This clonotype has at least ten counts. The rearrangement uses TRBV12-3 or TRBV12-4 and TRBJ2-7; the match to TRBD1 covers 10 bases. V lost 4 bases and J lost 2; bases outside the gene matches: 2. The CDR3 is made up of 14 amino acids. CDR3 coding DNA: TGTGCCAGCAGTTACGGACAGGGGGCCTACGAGCAGTACGTC. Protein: CASSYGQGAYEQYV.

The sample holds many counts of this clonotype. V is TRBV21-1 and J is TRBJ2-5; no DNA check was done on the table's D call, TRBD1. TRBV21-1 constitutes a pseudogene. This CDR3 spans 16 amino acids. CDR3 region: CASSKARMSPAPSDDF. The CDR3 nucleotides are TGTGCCAGCAGCAAAGCGCGGATGAGCCCTGCCCCCAGTGACGACTTC.

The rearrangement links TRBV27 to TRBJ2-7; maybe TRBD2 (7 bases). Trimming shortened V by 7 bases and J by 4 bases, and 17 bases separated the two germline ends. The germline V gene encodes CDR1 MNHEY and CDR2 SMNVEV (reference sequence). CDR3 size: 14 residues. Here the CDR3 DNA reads TGTGCCAGCAAGCGGGACAAGGGTTTTTACGAGCAGTACGTC. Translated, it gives CASKRDKGFYEQYV.

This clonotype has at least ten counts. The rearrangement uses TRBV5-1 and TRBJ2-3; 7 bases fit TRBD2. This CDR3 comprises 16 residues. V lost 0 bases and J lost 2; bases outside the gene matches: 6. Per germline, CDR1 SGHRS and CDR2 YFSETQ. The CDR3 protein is CASSLDGGGITDTQYF. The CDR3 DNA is TGCGCCAGCAGCTTGGATGGCGGGGGAATCACAGATACGCAGTATTTT.

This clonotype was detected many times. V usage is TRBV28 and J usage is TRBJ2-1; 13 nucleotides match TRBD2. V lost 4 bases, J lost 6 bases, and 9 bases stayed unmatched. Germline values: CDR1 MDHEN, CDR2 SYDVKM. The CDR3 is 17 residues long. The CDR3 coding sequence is TGTGCCAGCAGTTCAGGGACTAGCGGGACAAGGGGCAATGAGCAGTTCTTC. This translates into CASSSGTSGTRGNEQFF.

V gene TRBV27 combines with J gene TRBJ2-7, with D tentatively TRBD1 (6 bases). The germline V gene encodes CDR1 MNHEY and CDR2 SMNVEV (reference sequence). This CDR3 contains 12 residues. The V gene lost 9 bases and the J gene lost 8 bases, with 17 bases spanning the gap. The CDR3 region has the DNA TGTGCCAGTGGGGACACCCTATACAAGCAGTACTTC. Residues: CASGDTLYKQYF.

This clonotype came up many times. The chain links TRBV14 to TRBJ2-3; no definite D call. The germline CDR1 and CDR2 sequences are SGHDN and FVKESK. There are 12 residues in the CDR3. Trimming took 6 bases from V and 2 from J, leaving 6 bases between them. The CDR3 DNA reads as TGTGCCAGCAGACTAAACACAGATACGCAGTATTTT. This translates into CASRLNTDTQYF.

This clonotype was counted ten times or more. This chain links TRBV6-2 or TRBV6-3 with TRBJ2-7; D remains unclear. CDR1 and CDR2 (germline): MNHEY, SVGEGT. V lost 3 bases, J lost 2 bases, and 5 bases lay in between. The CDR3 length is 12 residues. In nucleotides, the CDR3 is TGTGCCAGCAGTTATCCAACCTACGAGCAGTACTTC. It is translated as CASSYPTYEQYF.

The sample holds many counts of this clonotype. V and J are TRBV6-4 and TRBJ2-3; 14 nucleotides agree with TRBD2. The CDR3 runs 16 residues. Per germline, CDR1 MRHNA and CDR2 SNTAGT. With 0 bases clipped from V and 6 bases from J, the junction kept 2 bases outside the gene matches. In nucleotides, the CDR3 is TGTGCCAGCAGTGACTCGGGGACTAGCGGGGGTGATACGCAGTATTTT. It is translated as CASSDSGTSGGDTQYF.

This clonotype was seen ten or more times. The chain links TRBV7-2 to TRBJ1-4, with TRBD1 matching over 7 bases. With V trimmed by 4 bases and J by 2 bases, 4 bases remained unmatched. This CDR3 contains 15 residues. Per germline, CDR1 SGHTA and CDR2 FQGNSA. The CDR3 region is CASSSDRATNEKLFF. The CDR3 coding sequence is TGTGCCAGCAGCTCTGACAGGGCGACTAATGAAAAACTGTTTTTT.

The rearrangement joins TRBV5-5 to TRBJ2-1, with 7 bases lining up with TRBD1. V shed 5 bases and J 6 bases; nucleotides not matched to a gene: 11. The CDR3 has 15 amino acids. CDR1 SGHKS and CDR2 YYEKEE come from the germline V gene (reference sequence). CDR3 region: CASRPMTGSTNEQFF. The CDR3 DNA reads TGTGCCAGCAGGCCCATGACAGGGTCAACCAATGAGCAGTTCTTC.

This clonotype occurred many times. For the CDR3, the DNA is TGTGCCAGCAGTTTAGTATCCCAGGGATCTCACAATGAGCAGTTCTTC. Its translation is CASSLVSQGSHNEQFF. The chain is built from TRBV28 and TRBJ2-1; perhaps TRBD1 as D (5 bases). The CDR3 is 16 residues long. Germline assignment: CDR1 MDHEN and CDR2 SYDVKM. The germline V and J ends were trimmed by 2 bases and 5 bases, with 16 bases remaining between them.

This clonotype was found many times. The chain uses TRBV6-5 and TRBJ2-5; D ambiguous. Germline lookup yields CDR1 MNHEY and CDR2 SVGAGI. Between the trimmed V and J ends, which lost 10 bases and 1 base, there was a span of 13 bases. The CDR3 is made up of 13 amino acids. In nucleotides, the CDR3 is TGTGCCACCAACCGAGTCCTCCAAGAGACCCAGTACTTC. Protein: CATNRVLQETQYF.